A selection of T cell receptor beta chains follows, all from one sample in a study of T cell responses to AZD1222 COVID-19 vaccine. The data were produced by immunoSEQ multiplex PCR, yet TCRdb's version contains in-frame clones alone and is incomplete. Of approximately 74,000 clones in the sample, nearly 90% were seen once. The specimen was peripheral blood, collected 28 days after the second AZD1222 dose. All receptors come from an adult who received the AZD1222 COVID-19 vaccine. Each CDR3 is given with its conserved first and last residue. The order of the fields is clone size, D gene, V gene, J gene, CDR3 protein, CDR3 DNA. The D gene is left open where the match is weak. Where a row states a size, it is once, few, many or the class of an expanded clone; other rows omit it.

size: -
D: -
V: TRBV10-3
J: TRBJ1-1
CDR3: CAIRRSGGEAFF
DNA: TGTGCCATCAGACGGTCCGGGGGTGAAGCTTTCTTT

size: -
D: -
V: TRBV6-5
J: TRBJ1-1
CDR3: CASRENTEAFF
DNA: TGTGCCAGCCGAGAGAACACTGAAGCTTTCTTT

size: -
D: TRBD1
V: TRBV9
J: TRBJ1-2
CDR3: CASSTQGAGVYGYTF
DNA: TGTGCCAGCAGCACCCAGGGGGCGGGGGTTTATGGCTACACCTTC

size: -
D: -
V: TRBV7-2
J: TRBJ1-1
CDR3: CASSSGLGNTEAFF
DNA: TGTGCCAGCAGTTCCGGTCTTGGGAACACTGAAGCTTTCTTT

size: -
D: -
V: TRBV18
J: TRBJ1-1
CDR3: CASSPEGEAFF
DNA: TGTGCCAGCTCACCGGAGGGGGAGGCTTTCTTT

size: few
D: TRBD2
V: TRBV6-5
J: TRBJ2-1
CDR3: CASSYRGTSGRNEQFF
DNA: TGTGCCAGCAGTTACCGTGGTACTAGCGGGAGAAATGAGCAGTTCTTC

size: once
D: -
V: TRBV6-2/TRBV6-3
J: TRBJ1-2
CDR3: CASSSGTLFGYTF
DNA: TGTGCCAGCAGTTCCGGGACACTTTTCGGCTACACCTTC

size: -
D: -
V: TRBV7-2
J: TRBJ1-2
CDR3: CASRITGIRDYGYTF
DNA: TGTGCCAGCAGGATAACGGGTATTCGGGACTATGGCTACACCTTC

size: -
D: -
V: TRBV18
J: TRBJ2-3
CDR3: CASSPLGARTDTQYF
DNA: TGTGCCAGCTCACCACTGGGGGCTCGCACAGATACGCAGTATTTT

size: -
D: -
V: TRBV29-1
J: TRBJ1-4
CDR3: CSGRRGGNEKLFF
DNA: TGCAGCGGGAGGAGGGGAGGGAATGAAAAACTGTTTTTT

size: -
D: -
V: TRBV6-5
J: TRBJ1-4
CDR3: CASSYRGPPNEKLFF
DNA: TGTGCCAGCAGTTACCGAGGCCCCCCTAATGAAAAACTGTTTTTT

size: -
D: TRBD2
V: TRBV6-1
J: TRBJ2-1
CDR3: CASSEETSGSDEQFF
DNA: TGTGCCAGCAGTGAAGAGACTAGCGGGAGCGATGAGCAGTTCTTC

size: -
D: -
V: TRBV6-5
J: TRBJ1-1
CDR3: CATRPQESGRGFF
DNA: TGTGCCACCCGGCCGCAGGAATCCGGAAGGGGCTTCTTT

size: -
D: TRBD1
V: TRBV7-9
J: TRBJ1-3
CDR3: CASSLDRRTGNTIYF
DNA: TGTGCCAGCAGCTTGGACAGGCGGACTGGAAACACCATATATTTT

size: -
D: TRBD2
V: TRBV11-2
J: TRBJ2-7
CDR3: CASSLESSGSNTLWQYF
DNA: TGTGCCAGCAGCTTAGAGTCTAGCGGGAGTAATACCCTATGGCAGTACTTC

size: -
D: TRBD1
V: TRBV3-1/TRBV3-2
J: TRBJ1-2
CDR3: CASSQGTGGGYTF
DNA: TGTGCCAGCAGCCAGGGGACAGGGGGAGGCTACACCTTC

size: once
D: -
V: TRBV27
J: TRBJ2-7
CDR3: CASSLGQGMGEQYF
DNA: TGTGCCAGCAGTTTAGGGCAGGGAATGGGCGAGCAGTACTTC

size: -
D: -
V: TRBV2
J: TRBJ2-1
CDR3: CASGRYEQFF
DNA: TGTGCCAGCGGGCGATATGAGCAGTTCTTC

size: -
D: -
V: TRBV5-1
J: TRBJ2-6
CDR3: CASSFTGSGANVLTF
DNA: TGCGCCAGCAGCTTTACAGGGAGCGGGGCCAACGTCCTGACTTTC

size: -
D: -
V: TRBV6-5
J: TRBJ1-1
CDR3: CASSYSRDRNTEAFF
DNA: TGTGCCAGCAGTTACTCGCGGGACCGGAACACTGAAGCTTTCTTT